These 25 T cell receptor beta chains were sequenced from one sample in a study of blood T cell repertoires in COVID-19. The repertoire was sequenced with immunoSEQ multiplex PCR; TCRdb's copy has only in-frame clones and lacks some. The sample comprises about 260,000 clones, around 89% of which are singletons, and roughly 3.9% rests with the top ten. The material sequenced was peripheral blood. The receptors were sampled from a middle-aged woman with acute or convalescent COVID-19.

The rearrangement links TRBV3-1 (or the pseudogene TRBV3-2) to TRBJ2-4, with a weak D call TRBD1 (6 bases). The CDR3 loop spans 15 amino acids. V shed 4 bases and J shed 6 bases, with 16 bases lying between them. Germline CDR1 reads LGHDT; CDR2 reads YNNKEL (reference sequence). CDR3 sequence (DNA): TGTGCCAGCAGCCCCCGGGGCAGGGGAGCAAACATTCAGTACTTC. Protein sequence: CASSPRGRGANIQYF.

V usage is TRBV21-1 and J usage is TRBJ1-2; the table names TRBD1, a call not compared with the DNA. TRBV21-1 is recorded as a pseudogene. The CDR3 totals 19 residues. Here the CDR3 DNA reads TGTGCCAGCAGCGAACTGTCCTCCACTGGACAGGCGGCTAACTATGGCTACACCTTC. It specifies CASSELSSTGQAANYGYTF.

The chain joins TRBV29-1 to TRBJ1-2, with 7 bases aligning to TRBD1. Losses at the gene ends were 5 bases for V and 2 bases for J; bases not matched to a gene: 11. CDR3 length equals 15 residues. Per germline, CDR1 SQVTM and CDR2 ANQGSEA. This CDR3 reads CSVTLPGQLNYGYTF. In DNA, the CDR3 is TGCAGCGTTACACTCCCGGGACAGTTAAACTATGGCTACACCTTC.

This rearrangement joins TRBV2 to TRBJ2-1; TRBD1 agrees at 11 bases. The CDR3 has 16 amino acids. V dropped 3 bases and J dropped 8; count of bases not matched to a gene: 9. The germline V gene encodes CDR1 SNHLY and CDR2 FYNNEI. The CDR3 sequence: CASSDIGTGGGDEQFF. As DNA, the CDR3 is TGTGCCAGCAGTGATATCGGGACAGGGGGTGGAGATGAGCAGTTCTTC.

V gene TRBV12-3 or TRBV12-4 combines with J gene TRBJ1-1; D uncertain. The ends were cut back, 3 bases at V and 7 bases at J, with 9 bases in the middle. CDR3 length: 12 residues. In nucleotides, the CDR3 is TGTGCCAGCAGTTTTTACGGTCTTGAAGCTTTCTTT. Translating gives CASSFYGLEAFF.

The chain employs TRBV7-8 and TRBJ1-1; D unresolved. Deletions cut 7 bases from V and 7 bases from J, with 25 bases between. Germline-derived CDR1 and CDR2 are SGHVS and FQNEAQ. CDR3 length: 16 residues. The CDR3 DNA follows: TGTGCCAGCACCATAAGTCCCGGACTCAGCATTTTTGAAGCTTTCTTT. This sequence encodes CASTISPGLSIFEAFF.

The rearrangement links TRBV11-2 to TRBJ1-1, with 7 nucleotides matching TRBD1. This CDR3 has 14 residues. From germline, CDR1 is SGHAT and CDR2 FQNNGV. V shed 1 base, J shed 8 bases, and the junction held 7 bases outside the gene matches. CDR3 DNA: TGTGCCAGCAGCTTAGGAGTCAGGGGGATGGAAGCTTTCTTT. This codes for CASSLGVRGMEAFF.

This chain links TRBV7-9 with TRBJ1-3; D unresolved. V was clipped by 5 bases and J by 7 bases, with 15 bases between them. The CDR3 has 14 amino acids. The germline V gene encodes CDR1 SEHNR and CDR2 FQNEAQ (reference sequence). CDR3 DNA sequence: TGTGCCAGCAGCCAGAATCTGAGGTCGAACACCATATATTTT. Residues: CASSQNLRSNTIYF.

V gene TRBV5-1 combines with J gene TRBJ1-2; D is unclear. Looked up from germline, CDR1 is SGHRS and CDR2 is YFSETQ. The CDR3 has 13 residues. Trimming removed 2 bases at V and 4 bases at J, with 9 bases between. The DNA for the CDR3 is TGCGCCAGCAGCTTATCCGCTAGCTATGGCTACACCTTC. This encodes CASSLSASYGYTF.

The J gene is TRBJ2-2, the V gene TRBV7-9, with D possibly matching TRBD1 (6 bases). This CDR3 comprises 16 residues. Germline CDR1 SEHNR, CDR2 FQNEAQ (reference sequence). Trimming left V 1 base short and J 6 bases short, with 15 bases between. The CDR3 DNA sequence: TGTGCCAGCAGCTTAGTACCGGTGGCAGGGGCCGGGGAGCTGTTTTTT. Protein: CASSLVPVAGAGELFF.

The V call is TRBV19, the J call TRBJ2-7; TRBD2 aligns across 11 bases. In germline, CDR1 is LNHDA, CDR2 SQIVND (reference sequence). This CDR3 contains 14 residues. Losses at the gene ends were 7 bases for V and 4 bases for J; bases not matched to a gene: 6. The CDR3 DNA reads TGTGCCAGTAATTCCCTAGCGGGGGGTTACGAGCAGTACGTC. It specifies CASNSLAGGYEQYV.

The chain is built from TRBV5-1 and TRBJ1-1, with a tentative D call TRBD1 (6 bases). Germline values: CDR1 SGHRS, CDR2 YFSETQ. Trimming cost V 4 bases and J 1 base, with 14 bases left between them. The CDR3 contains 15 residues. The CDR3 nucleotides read TGCGCCAGCAGCCTTGGGGGCCAGAAGAACACTGAAGCTTTCTTT. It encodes CASSLGGQKNTEAFF.

The CDR3 DNA reads as TGCAGTGCTAGTGGGGGGCCTAATGAAAAACTGTTTTTT. Encoded protein: CSASGGPNEKLFF. The rearrangement joins TRBV20-1 to TRBJ1-4; possible D gene TRBD1, 6 bases. The V and J ends lost 3 bases and 3 bases respectively, with 8 bases between them. Germline V gives CDR1 DFQATT, CDR2 SNEGSKA (reference sequence). There are 13 residues in the CDR3.

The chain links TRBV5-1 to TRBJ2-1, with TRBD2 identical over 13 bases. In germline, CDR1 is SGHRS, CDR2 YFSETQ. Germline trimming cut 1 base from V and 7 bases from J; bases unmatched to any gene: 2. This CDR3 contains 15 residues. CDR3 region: CASSLTSGGANEQFF. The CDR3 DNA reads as TGCGCCAGCAGCTTGACTAGCGGGGGGGCGAATGAGCAGTTCTTC. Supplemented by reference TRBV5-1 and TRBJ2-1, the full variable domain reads KAGVTQTPRYLIKTRGQQVTLSCSPISGHRSVSWYQQTPGQGLQFLFEYFSETQRNKGNFPGRFSGRQFSNSRSEMNVSTLELGDSALYLCASSLTSGGANEQFFGPGTRLTVL.

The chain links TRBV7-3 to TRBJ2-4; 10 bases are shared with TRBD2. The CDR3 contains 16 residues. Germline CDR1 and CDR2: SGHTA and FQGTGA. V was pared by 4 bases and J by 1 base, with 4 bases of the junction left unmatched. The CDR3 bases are TGTGCCAGCAGCTCCAATAGCGGGGGGGCCAAAAACATTCAGTACTTC. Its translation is CASSSNSGGAKNIQYF.

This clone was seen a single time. The CDR3 DNA sequence: TGTGCCTGGAATTCGGGGGGCTCCGGAAACACCATATATTTT. Protein: CAWNSGGSGNTIYF. The gene calls are TRBV30 and TRBJ1-3; TRBD1 might be the D (6 bases). CDR1 is GTSNPN, CDR2 SVGIG, per germline (reference sequence). Trimming removed 4 bases from V and 4 bases from J, with 14 bases in between. The CDR3 is made up of 14 amino acids.

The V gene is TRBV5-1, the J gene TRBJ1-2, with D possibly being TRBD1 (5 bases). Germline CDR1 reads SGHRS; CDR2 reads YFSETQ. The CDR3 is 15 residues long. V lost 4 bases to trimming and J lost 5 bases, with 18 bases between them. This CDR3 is CASSETGLPGYGYTF. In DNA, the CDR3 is TGCGCCAGCAGCGAAACGGGACTTCCTGGTTATGGCTACACCTTC.

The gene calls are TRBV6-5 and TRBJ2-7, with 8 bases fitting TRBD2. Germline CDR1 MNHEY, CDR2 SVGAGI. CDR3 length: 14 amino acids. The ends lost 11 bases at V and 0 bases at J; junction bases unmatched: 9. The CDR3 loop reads CAGCRAGGSYEQYV. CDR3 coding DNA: TGTGCCGGCTGCCGGGCGGGGGGCTCCTACGAGCAGTACGTC.

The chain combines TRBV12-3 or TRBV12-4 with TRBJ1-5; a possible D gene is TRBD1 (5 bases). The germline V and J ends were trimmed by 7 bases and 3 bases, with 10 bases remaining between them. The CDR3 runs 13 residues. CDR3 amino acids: CASTDSYNQPQHF. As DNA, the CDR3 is TGTGCCAGCACCGACAGTTACAATCAGCCCCAGCATTTT.

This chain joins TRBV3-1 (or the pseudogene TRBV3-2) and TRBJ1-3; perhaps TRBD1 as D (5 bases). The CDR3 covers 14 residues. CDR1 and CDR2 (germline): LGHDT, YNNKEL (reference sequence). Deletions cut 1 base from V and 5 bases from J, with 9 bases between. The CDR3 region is CASSQGPGRNTIYF. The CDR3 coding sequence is TGTGCCAGCAGCCAAGGCCCAGGGAGAAACACCATATATTTT.

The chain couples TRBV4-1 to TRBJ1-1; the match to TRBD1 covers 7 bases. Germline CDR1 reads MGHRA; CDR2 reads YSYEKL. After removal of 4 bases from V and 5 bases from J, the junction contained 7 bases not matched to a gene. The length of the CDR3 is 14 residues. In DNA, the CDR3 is TGCGCCAGCAGCCCGACAGGGCGGGTGACTGAAGCTTTCTTT. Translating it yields CASSPTGRVTEAFF.

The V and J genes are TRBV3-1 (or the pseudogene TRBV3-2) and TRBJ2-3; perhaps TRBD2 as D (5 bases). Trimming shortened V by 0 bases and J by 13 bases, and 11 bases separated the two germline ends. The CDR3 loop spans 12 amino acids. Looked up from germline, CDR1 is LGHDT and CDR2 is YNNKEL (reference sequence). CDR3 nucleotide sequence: TGTGCCAGCAGCCAAGATTCAGCGGTGGAGTATTTT. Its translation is CASSQDSAVEYF.

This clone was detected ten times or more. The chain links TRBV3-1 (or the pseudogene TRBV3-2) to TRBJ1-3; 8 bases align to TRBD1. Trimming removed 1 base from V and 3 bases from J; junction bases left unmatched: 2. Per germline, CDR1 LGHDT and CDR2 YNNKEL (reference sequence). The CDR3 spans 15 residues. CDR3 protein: CASSQADRVGNTIYF. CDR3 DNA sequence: TGTGCCAGCAGCCAAGCGGACAGGGTTGGAAACACCATATATTTT.

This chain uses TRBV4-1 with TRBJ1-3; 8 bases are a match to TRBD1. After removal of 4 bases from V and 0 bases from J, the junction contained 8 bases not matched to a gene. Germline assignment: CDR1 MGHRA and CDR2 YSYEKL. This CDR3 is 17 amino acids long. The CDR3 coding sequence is TGCGCCAGCAGCCCGTGGACAGGGACTTCCTCTGGAAACACCATATATTTT. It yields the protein CASSPWTGTSSGNTIYF.

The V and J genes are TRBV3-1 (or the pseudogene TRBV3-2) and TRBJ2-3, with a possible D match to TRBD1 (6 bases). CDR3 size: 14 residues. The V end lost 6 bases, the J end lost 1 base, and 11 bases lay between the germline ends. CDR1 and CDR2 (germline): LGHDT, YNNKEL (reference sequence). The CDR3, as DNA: TGTGCCAGCAGGAGCAGGGGAGGCACAGATACGCAGTATTTT. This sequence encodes CASRSRGGTDTQYF.